In its sample, the clone carrying this T cell receptor (beta chain) was seen many times. Its target is unknown. In building TCR beta libraries, iRepertoire HTBI primers were used together with Arm-PCR of CDR3 regions. MiXCR was run by TCRdb on the multiplex PCR reads, yielding one entry per CDR3 protein. The table lists fewer than 450,000 distinct CDR3 sequences, 20% of them singletons. The germline V and J ends were trimmed by 5 bases and 3 bases, with 14 bases remaining between them. The V gene's germline CDR1 is SGHTA and CDR2 FQGNSA. The CDR3 has 14 residues. Time point meaning: persistent/refractory GD, antithyroid drugs over 5 years with positive TRAb. Preparation of the TCR library used RNA extracted from PBMCs. The data belong to a study of regulatory T cells in long-lasting Graves disease. Whole-study findings and limits: Patients whose Graves' disease persisted exhibited lower TCR diversity than those newly diagnosed.

The specimen was peripheral blood mononuclear cells (PBMCs), collected when the disease was refractory, from a patient treated with antithyroid drugs. The receptor comes from a female donor with Graves disease. V is TRBV7-2 and J is TRBJ2-7, with a weak D call TRBD1 (5 bases). The CDR3 DNA reads as TGTGCCAGCAGCCAAACAGGACGGAACTACGAGCAGTACTTC. This translates into CASSQTGRNYEQYF.